This entry is about one T cell receptor (beta chain). In the authors' workflow: Researchers report that nucleated cell counts were estimated from reference gene primer amplification. Sequencing was performed with immunoSEQ multiplex PCR; in TCRdb, only in-frame clones are kept and a portion is missing. The D gene and trimming were derived from the DNA, and the V and J assignments and clone size from that table. Found here are hundreds of thousands of clones, over 75% of them singletons; the top ten hold 5.9%. V lost 5 bases and J lost 2; bases outside the gene matches: 7. The CDR3 consists of 15 residues. Germline CDR1 and CDR2: KGHDR and SFDVKD. These data come from a study of blood T cell repertoires in COVID-19. Study overall: COVID-19 samples, acute and convalescent, were from the United States, Italy and Spain. T cells, B-cell-depleted T cells, or PBMCs provided the cDNA or gDNA that served as material.

Sequencing was performed on peripheral blood. This chain joins TRBV24-1 and TRBJ2-7, with 8 bases fitting TRBD1. The TCR sequence derives from a man of 80 years or more with acute or convalescent COVID-19. CDR3 nucleotides: TGTGCCACCAGTGGGTTGACAGGGGTCACCTACGAGCAGTACTTC. Its protein is CATSGLTGVTYEQYF.